This T cell receptor beta chain was found in a study of control samples from healthy donors and cancer patients (TCRdb year 2020). The library was obtained by the immunoSEQ multiplex PCR assay. Drawn from immuneACCESS, this table holds only the in-frame rearrangements with V and J called that TCRdb kept. Clones are partly lost; checked studies trace under half to an unresolved V gene and leave the rest unexplained. This sample has roughly 160,000 clones in its table, and 88% of those were observed once. Around 5% of the sample is taken by the ten largest. Note on this clone: It has no known antigen specificity. Qualities for individual bases were not recorded, and no much larger clone is one base off.

Per the germline V gene (reference sequence), LNHDA is the CDR1 and SQIVND is the CDR2. The CDR3, cysteine through phenylalanine, is 13 amino acids long. Only the CDR3 portion is preserved as DNA: 39 bases, with reading frame beginning at the first base. Ends trimmed: V by 6 bases, J by 6 bases; bases unmatched to a gene: 5. The receptor was derived from a woman between 25 and 40 years old in good health. Input material: blood. The sequence joins TRBV19 to TRBJ1-1; TRBD1 aligns with 9 central bases. The CDR3: CASRPDRGAEAFF. The bases are TGTGCCAGTAGGCCGGACAGGGGCGCTGAAGCTTTCTTT.